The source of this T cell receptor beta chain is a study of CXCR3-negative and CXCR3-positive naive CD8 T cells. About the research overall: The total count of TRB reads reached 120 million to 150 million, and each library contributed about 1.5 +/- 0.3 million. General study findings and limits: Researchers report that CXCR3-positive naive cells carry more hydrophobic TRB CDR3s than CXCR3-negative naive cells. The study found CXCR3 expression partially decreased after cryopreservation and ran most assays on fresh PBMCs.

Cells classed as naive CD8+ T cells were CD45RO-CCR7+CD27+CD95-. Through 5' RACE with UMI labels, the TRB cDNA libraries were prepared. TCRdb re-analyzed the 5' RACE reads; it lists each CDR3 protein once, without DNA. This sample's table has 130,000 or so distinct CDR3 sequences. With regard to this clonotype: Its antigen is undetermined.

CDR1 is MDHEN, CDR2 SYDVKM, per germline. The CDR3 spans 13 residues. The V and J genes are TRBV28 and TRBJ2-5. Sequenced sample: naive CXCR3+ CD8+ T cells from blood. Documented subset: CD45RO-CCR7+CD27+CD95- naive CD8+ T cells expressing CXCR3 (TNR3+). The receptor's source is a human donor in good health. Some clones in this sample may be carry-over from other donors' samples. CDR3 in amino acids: CASSLGRWGTQYF.